Presented here are 17 T cell receptor beta chains from one specimen sequenced in a study of shared clonotypes between healthy human individuals. Libraries were prepared by immunoSEQ multiplex PCR; TCRdb keeps only in-frame clonotypes and omits some of them. Of 950,000 to 1,200,000 clones listed, 70% to 80% are singletons. The sequenced sample consisted of memory CD4+ T cells from PBMCs. Subset specified: CD45RA-negative fraction. Source of these receptors: a man younger than 35 in good health. Some clones in this sample may be carry-over from other donors' samples.

The rearrangement links TRBV2 to TRBJ2-4, with D possibly being TRBD2 (6 bases). Trimming pared 6 bases from V and 3 bases from J, leaving 12 bases between. Germline lookup yields CDR1 SNHLY and CDR2 FYNNEI. This CDR3 has 14 amino acids. The CDR3 nucleotides are TGTGCCAGCAGCGGGAGTGGGGTCAAAAACATTCAGTACTTC. This codes for CASSGSGVKNIQYF.

This clone was observed a single time. V is TRBV5-1 and J is TRBJ1-2, with D hard to call. Trimming cost V 4 bases and J 8 bases, with 18 bases left between them. Germline lookup yields CDR1 SGHRS and CDR2 YFSETQ. The CDR3 runs 14 residues. The CDR3 DNA reads TGCGCCAGCAGCACCGGATCGGGATTAGAAGGCTACACCTTC. Translation gives CASSTGSGLEGYTF.

J is TRBJ2-2 and V is TRBV7-3, with D perhaps TRBD2 (6 bases). The CDR3 extends over 14 amino acids. Germline CDR1 is SGHTA and CDR2 is FQGTGA. Deletions cut 5 bases from V and 9 bases from J, with 16 bases between. The CDR3 sequence is CASSPRDSPWELFF. CDR3 DNA sequence: TGTGCCAGCAGCCCCCGGGACTCGCCTTGGGAGCTGTTTTTT. Full variable domain (outside the CDR3, taken from reference TRBV7-3 and TRBJ2-2): GAGVSQTPSNKVTEKGKYVELRCDPISGHTALYWYRQSLGQGPEFLIYFQGTGAADDSGLPNDRFFAVRPEGSVSTLKIQRTERGDSAVYLCASSPRDSPWELFFGEGSRLTVL.

The rearrangement uses TRBV6-5 and TRBJ2-7; D is perhaps TRBD2 (5 bases). The CDR3 loop spans 14 amino acids. Trimming removed 0 bases at V and 2 bases at J, with 8 bases between. Germline CDR1 and CDR2: MNHEY and SVGAGI. The CDR3 DNA reads as TGTGCCAGCAGTTACTCGCGGGTTACCTACGAGCAGTACTTC. It is translated as CASSYSRVTYEQYF.

The V call is TRBV7-2, the J call TRBJ2-3, with 10 bases identical to TRBD2. Per germline, CDR1 SGHTA and CDR2 FQGNSA. Trimming took 5 bases from V and 8 from J; bases not matched to a gene: 7. This CDR3 region has 14 residues. CDR3 residues: CASSVLAGDGTQYF. DNA for the CDR3: TGTGCCAGCAGCGTTCTAGCGGGAGATGGTACGCAGTATTTT.

The chain has TRBV6-1 and TRBJ2-7; 8 nucleotides line up with TRBD2. The germline V gene has CDR1 MNHNS and CDR2 SASEGT. CDR3 size: 16 residues. The junction had 6 bases not matched to a gene; V was cut back by 1 base and J by 1 base. The CDR3 region is CASSEVHTSGSYEQYF. CDR3 in DNA: TGTGCCAGCAGTGAAGTGCACACTAGCGGATCCTACGAGCAGTACTTC.

This clone was found many times. The genes are TRBV7-6 and TRBJ1-2, with D possibly TRBD1 on 6 matching bases. Germline CDR1 is SGHVS and CDR2 is FNYEAQ. The CDR3 runs to 14 residues. Trimming removed 5 bases at V and 4 bases at J, with 14 bases between. CDR3 nucleotides: TGTGCCAGCAGCCCCCCGGGGGGCAGCTATGGCTACACCTTC. This codes for CASSPPGGSYGYTF.

The genes are TRBV9 and TRBJ1-2; a possible D gene is TRBD1 (5 bases). CDR1 is SGDLS, CDR2 YYNGEE, per germline. This CDR3 is 12 amino acids long. The V and J ends lost 1 base and 5 bases respectively, with 6 bases between them. CDR3 DNA: TGTGCCAGCAGCGTATGGGGGTATGGCTACACCTTC. Encoded protein: CASSVWGYGYTF.

Comment on this clone: At one of its ends the junction is not consistent with the germline gene, which may arise from a read error. The chain combines TRBV10-3 with TRBJ1-4; 9 bases are a match to TRBD1. Germline V gene lookup returns CDR1 ENHRY and CDR2 SYGVKD. The CDR3 runs 15 residues. CDR3 coding DNA: TGTGCCAGCAGTTACTCGGGACAGGGCTATGAAAAACTGTTTTTT. Translated, it gives CASSYSGQGYEKLFF.

The chain links TRBV6-1 to TRBJ2-4, with a weak D call TRBD1 (6 bases). V lost 6 bases and J lost 11, with 14 bases in between. The CDR3 sequence is 12 residues long. Per germline, CDR1 MNHNS and CDR2 SASEGT. CDR3 DNA: TGTGCCAGCAGCGGACAGAAAGTCGTTCAGTACTTC. It encodes CASSGQKVVQYF.

This chain uses TRBV5-6 with TRBJ2-7; possible D gene TRBD1, 6 bases. V was clipped by 3 bases and J by 6 bases, with 10 bases between them. There are 12 residues in the CDR3. In germline, CDR1 is SGHDT, CDR2 YYEEEE. This CDR3 is CASSYYRAEQYF. CDR3 DNA: TGTGCCAGCAGCTACTACAGGGCCGAGCAGTACTTC.

In DNA, the CDR3 is TGTGCCAGCAGCTGGACTAGCAACCCCGAGCAGTACTTC. Protein sequence: CASSWTSNPEQYF. This sequence joins TRBV7-2 and TRBJ2-7; 8 bases map to TRBD2. The germline gives CDR1 SGHTA, CDR2 FQGNSA. Trimming cost V 4 bases and J 6 bases; bases outside gene matches: 5. CDR3 length: 13 residues.

This sequence joins TRBV6-1 and TRBJ1-2; unclear D gene. Deletions cut 0 bases from V and 2 bases from J, with 10 bases between. Germline V gene lookup returns CDR1 MNHNS and CDR2 SASEGT. The CDR3 has 15 residues. For the CDR3, the DNA is TGTGCCAGCAGTGAAGCGTACAGCCTGAACTATGGCTACACCTTC. Translating gives CASSEAYSLNYGYTF.

The chain is built from TRBV6-5 and TRBJ2-5, with TRBD2 matching 7 bases. V was pared by 6 bases and J by 6 bases, with 13 bases of the junction left unmatched. Germline assignment: CDR1 MNHEY and CDR2 SVGAGI. The CDR3 covers 15 residues. The CDR3 sequence is CASSHPLAKEKTQYF. As DNA, the CDR3 is TGTGCCAGCAGCCACCCACTAGCGAAAGAGAAGACCCAGTACTTC.

This chain joins TRBV10-3 and TRBJ1-2; 8 bases are a match to TRBD1. The CDR3 contains 13 residues. Germline trimming cut 6 bases from V and 6 bases from J; bases unmatched to any gene: 6. Germline assignment: CDR1 ENHRY and CDR2 SYGVKD. DNA for the CDR3: TGTGCCATCAGCGAGGACAGGGAGAATGGCTACACCTTC. Translated, it gives CAISEDRENGYTF.

This chain links TRBV7-9 with TRBJ2-3; no clear D gene. Germline V lookup: CDR1 SEHNR, CDR2 FQNEAQ (reference sequence). V shed 0 bases and J shed 2 bases, with 6 bases lying between them. CDR3 length: 14 amino acids. This chain's CDR3 is CASSLALPTDTQYF. Written as DNA, the CDR3 is TGTGCCAGCAGCTTAGCCCTACCCACAGATACGCAGTATTTT. Complete variable domain (other parts from reference TRBV7-9 and TRBJ2-3): DTGVSQNPRHKITKRGQNVTFRCDPISEHNRLYWYRQTLGQGPEFLTYFQNEAQLEKSRLLSDRFSAERPKGSFSTLEIQRTEQGDSAMYLCASSLALPTDTQYFGPGTRLTVL.

The sample holds a few counts of this clone. This chain connects TRBV30 to TRBJ1-5, with TRBD1 identical over 8 bases. This CDR3 contains 15 residues. The V and J ends lost 2 bases and 4 bases, in that order; junction bases with no gene match: 7. The germline V gene encodes CDR1 GTSNPN and CDR2 SVGIG (reference sequence). CDR3 region: CAWSKRTGMNQPQHF. The CDR3 bases are TGTGCCTGGAGTAAAAGGACAGGGATGAATCAGCCCCAGCATTTT.